The 25 T cell receptor beta chains below were found in one sample sequenced in a study of cytomegalovirus exposure and HLA in healthy donors. The PCR used 60 Vbeta and 13 Jbeta primers. This table comes from immunoSEQ multiplex PCR, and its TCRdb copy is limited to in-frame clones, with some not included. The data show some 130,000 clones, about 73% seen once. The sample was PBMCs. The receptor set was obtained from a woman between 45 and 65 years old in good health and CMV-seropositive.

This rearrangement joins TRBV29-1 to TRBJ1-2; TRBD1 agrees at 11 bases. V was clipped by 7 bases and J by 12 bases; unmatched bases: 7. Germline CDR1 is SQVTM and CDR2 is ANQGSEA. This CDR3 has 11 residues. CDR3 region: CSADRGRGDTF. CDR3 bases: TGCAGCGCGGACAGGGGGCGGGGAGACACCTTC.

This chain links TRBV7-8 with TRBJ2-7; weak D call: TRBD2 (5 bases). Germline V gene data show CDR1 as SGHVS and CDR2 as FQNEAQ. Trimming took off 5 bases at V and 2 bases at J, with 16 bases between the two ends. The CDR3 is made up of 15 amino acids. The CDR3 DNA sequence: TGTGCCAGCAGCCCCAGGCGGGTAGAGGCCTACGAGCAGTACTTC. Its translation: CASSPRRVEAYEQYF.

The chain is built from TRBV7-2 and TRBJ1-2; TRBD1 matches 9 bases. Germline loops: CDR1 SGHTA, CDR2 FQGNSA. The CDR3 runs 13 residues. V was pared by 5 bases and J by 6 bases, with 4 bases of the junction left unmatched. In DNA form, the CDR3 reads TGTGCCAGCAGCATCGGGACAGGGAATGGCTACACCTTC. This codes for CASSIGTGNGYTF.

This chain uses TRBV7-6 with TRBJ1-5; 8 nucleotides agree with TRBD1. Germline assignment: CDR1 SGHVS and CDR2 FNYEAQ. The V gene end was trimmed by 1 base and the J gene end by 5 bases; junction bases not matched to a gene: 13. This CDR3 region has 18 residues. CDR3 coding DNA: TGTGCCAGCAGCTTAGGTCCCCCACAGGGGGGCTGGGATCAGCCCCAGCATTTT. As protein: CASSLGPPQGGWDQPQHF. Together with reference TRBV7-6 and TRBJ1-5, the CDR3 gives the full variable domain: GAGVSQSPRYKVTKRGQDVALRCDPISGHVSLYWYRQALGQGPEFLTYFNYEAQQDKSGLPNDRFSAERPEGSISTLTIQRTEQRDSAMYRCASSLGPPQGGWDQPQHFGDGTRLSIL.

V and J are TRBV9 and TRBJ2-2; 9 positions match TRBD1. Germline V gene sequence: CDR1 SGDLS, CDR2 YYNGEE. The CDR3 extends over 16 amino acids. V shed 4 bases and J 5 bases; nucleotides not matched to a gene: 9. The CDR3: CASSPQAGQGTGELFF. CDR3 DNA: TGTGCCAGCAGCCCCCAGGCGGGACAGGGTACCGGGGAGCTGTTTTTT.

The rearrangement uses TRBV10-3 and TRBJ2-7; the match to TRBD2 covers 11 bases. The V gene's germline CDR1 is ENHRY and CDR2 SYGVKD. CDR3 length: 15 residues. V dropped 3 bases and J dropped 3; count of bases not matched to a gene: 4. CDR3: CAISEGLAGIYEQYF. The CDR3 DNA reads TGTGCCATCAGTGAAGGACTAGCGGGCATCTACGAGCAGTACTTC.

The chain recombines TRBV7-7 with TRBJ2-5; possibly TRBD2 for D (5 bases). V was clipped by 4 bases and J by 4 bases, with 10 bases between them. The CDR3 extends over 13 amino acids. CDR1 and CDR2 from the germline V gene are SSHAT and FNYEAQ (reference sequence). CDR3 sequence: CASSWTRGETQYF. The CDR3 DNA reads TGTGCCAGCAGCTGGACCCGGGGAGAGACCCAGTACTTC. The whole variable domain, remainder taken from reference TRBV7-7 and TRBJ2-5, is GAGVSQSPRYKVTKRGQDVTLRCDPISSHATLYWYQQALGQGPEFLTYFNYEAQPDKSGLPSDRFSAERPEGSISTLTIQRTEQRDSAMYRCASSWTRGETQYFGPGTRLLVL.

The V gene is TRBV13, the J gene TRBJ2-3; tentatively, D is TRBD1 (6 bases). The CDR3 is 17 amino acids. Trimming removed 4 bases from V and 5 bases from J, with 22 bases in between. Germline-derived CDR1 and CDR2 are PRHDT and FYEKMQ (reference sequence). The CDR3 sequence: CASSSTEGERRGDTQYF. For the CDR3, the DNA is TGTGCCAGCAGCTCTACTGAGGGGGAGCGGCGTGGAGATACGCAGTATTTT.

This chain uses TRBV6-5 with TRBJ2-5, with D unresolved. Germline loops: CDR1 MNHEY, CDR2 SVGAGI. V lost 5 bases to trimming and J lost 3 bases, with 10 bases between them. The CDR3 has 13 residues. The CDR3 coding sequence is TGTGCCAGCAGTGCGCTAGTTAAAGAGACCCAGTACTTC. This gives the protein CASSALVKETQYF.

The CDR3 DNA follows: TGTGCCAGCAGCAAATCCAGAGAAAAACTGTTTTTT. Its translation is CASSKSREKLFF. The genes are TRBV21-1 and TRBJ1-4; the table assigns TRBD1, which was not confirmed against the DNA. TRBV21-1 is a recognized pseudogene. The CDR3 extends over 12 amino acids.

The chain links TRBV7-2 to TRBJ1-2; D perhaps matches TRBD1 (6 bases). Trimming left V 4 bases short and J 7 bases short, with 13 bases between. CDR3 size: 13 residues. Germline V gives CDR1 SGHTA, CDR2 FQGNSA. CDR3 nucleotides: TGTGCCAGCAGCTCCGGTAGGGGGTCTGGCTACACCTTC. It codes for CASSSGRGSGYTF.

This chain joins TRBV19 and TRBJ2-7; D perhaps matches TRBD2 (5 bases). The CDR3 is 13 residues long. In germline, CDR1 is LNHDA, CDR2 SQIVND (reference sequence). V dropped 4 bases and J dropped 5 bases, with 12 bases sitting between them. CDR3 in DNA: TGTGCCAGTAGTAGGGCTAGCTTGGACGAGCAGTACTTC. As protein: CASSRASLDEQYF.

The table lists this clone with a count of one. Other DNA sequences in the sample encode the same CDR3. For the CDR3, the DNA is TGCGCCAGCAGCTTGTGGACAGATCAAGAGACCCAGTACTTC. Its translation is CASSLWTDQETQYF. This sequence joins TRBV5-1 and TRBJ2-5; D might be TRBD1 (6 bases). Per the germline V gene, CDR1 is SGHRS and CDR2 is YFSETQ. V was clipped by 1 base and J by 2 bases, with 9 bases between them. The CDR3 runs 14 residues.

The V gene is TRBV9, the J gene TRBJ1-1; the D is unclear. Germline lookup yields CDR1 SGDLS and CDR2 YYNGEE. The CDR3 contains 16 residues. V was clipped by 0 bases and J by 1 base, with 13 bases between them. The DNA of the CDR3 is TGTGCCAGCAGCGTAGAGGCAGGTCTGGGGAACACTGAAGCTTTCTTT. This translates into CASSVEAGLGNTEAFF. Combining the CDR3 with reference TRBV9 and TRBJ1-1 gives the whole variable domain DSGVTQTPKHLITATGQRVTLRCSPRSGDLSVYWYQQSLDQGLQFLIQYYNGEERAKGNILERFSAQQFPDLHSELNLSSLELGDSALYFCASSVEAGLGNTEAFFGQGTRLTVV.

V usage is TRBV6-5 and J usage is TRBJ2-3, with D possibly TRBD1 on 5 matching bases. The CDR3 covers 14 residues. CDR1 is MNHEY, CDR2 SVGAGI, per germline. V was cut by 6 bases and J by 5 bases, with 15 bases left in between. The CDR3 sequence: CASRRRGPGDTQYF. CDR3 nucleotide sequence: TGTGCCAGCAGAAGAAGGGGCCCGGGAGATACGCAGTATTTT.

The rearrangement uses TRBV15 and TRBJ1-4; TRBD1 is a possible D gene (6 bases). V lost 1 base, J lost 7 bases, and 16 bases lay in between. This CDR3 region has 16 residues. In germline, CDR1 is LNHNV, CDR2 YYDKDF (reference sequence). CDR3 residues: CATSRGGGGEGEKLFF. CDR3 nucleotide sequence: TGTGCCACCAGCAGAGGGGGAGGGGGAGAAGGTGAAAAACTGTTTTTT.

This chain joins TRBV11-3 and TRBJ2-3; D perhaps matches TRBD2 (5 bases). V was trimmed by 5 bases and J by 7 bases, leaving 19 bases between them. In germline, CDR1 is SGHNT, CDR2 YENEEA. This CDR3 is built from 15 residues. CDR3 coding DNA: TGTGCCAGCAGCCTAAGAGGGTTGCCTAAGAATACGCAGTATTTT. Its translation is CASSLRGLPKNTQYF.

V and J are TRBV23-1 and TRBJ2-2, with D perhaps matching TRBD2 (6 bases). TRBV23-1 counts as an open reading frame of uncertain function. The V gene lost 2 bases and the J gene lost 4 bases, with 17 bases spanning the gap. This CDR3 region has 17 residues. The CDR3 is CASSQIRGAGFTGELFF. The CDR3 nucleotides read TGCGCCAGCAGTCAAATCCGGGGCGCGGGGTTCACCGGGGAGCTGTTTTTT.

The gene calls are TRBV4-2 and TRBJ2-3; 7 bases match TRBD1. The CDR3 extends over 17 amino acids. The germline V gene encodes CDR1 LGHNA and CDR2 YNFKEQ. V shed 2 bases and J 2 bases; nucleotides not matched to a gene: 10. Written as DNA, the CDR3 is TGTGCCAGCAGCCAACGGACAGGAGGAATGGACACAGATACGCAGTATTTT. Translation: CASSQRTGGMDTDTQYF.

The V gene is TRBV27, the J gene TRBJ2-2; TRBD1 matches 9 bases. Trimming removed 2 bases from V and 2 bases from J; junction bases left unmatched: 3. The CDR3 extends over 16 amino acids. Germline V gene sequence: CDR1 MNHEY, CDR2 SMNVEV (reference sequence). CDR3 in amino acids: CASSLGTGINTGELFF. The DNA of the CDR3 is TGTGCCAGCAGTTTAGGGACAGGGATAAACACCGGGGAGCTGTTTTTT.

V gene TRBV29-1 combines with J gene TRBJ1-4; unclear D gene. The V end lost 4 bases, the J end lost 2 bases, and 8 bases lay between the germline ends. This CDR3 is built from 13 residues. The V gene's germline CDR1 is SQVTM and CDR2 ANQGSEA. The DNA for the CDR3 is TGCAGCGTTGGTGGTGCGACTAATGAAAAACTGTTTTTT. Translated: CSVGGATNEKLFF.

J is TRBJ1-3 and V is TRBV2, with a possible D match to TRBD1 (5 bases). V shed 0 bases and J shed 4 bases, with 13 bases lying between them. The CDR3 totals 16 residues. Germline lookup yields CDR1 SNHLY and CDR2 FYNNEI. CDR3 protein: CASSEAGRGQGNTIYF. The DNA of the CDR3 is TGTGCCAGCAGTGAAGCGGGTAGGGGCCAAGGAAACACCATATATTTT.

The CDR3 sequence is CASSWAGEAFF. CDR3 DNA: TGCGCCAGCAGTTGGGCGGGAGAAGCTTTCTTT. V gene TRBV4-1 combines with J gene TRBJ1-1; D uncertain. The CDR3 spans 11 residues. V lost 6 bases to trimming and J lost 8 bases, with 10 bases between them. The germline CDR1 and CDR2 sequences are MGHRA and YSYEKL.

This clone was seen a handful of times. The chain couples TRBV6-5 to TRBJ1-1, with TRBD1 matching over 7 bases. This CDR3 comprises 13 residues. Germline CDR1 is MNHEY and CDR2 is SVGAGI. The J segment lost 4 bases and the V segment lost 5 bases, leaving 4 bases of the junction unmatched. CDR3 residues: CASSDRAGTEAFF. CDR3 nucleotides: TGTGCCAGCAGTGACAGGGCGGGCACTGAAGCTTTCTTT.

Note on this clone: The junction departs from germline at one end; a sequencing error may be responsible. The gene calls are TRBV5-6 and TRBJ2-7; 11 bases are shared with TRBD2. The length of the CDR3 is 15 residues. The V gene's germline CDR1 is SGHDT and CDR2 YYEEEE. This chain's CDR3 is CPSSSLAGGTYEQYF. The DNA of the CDR3 is TGTCCCAGCAGCTCCCTAGCGGGGGGCACCTACGAGCAGTACTTC.